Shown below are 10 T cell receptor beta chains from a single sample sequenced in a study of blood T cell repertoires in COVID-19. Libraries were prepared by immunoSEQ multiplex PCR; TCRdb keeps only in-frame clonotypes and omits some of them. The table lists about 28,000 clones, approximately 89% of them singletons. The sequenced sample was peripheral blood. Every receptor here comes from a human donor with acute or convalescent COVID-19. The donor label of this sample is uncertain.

The CDR3 loop reads CASSQDKMDTQYF. The CDR3 DNA reads TGTGCCAGCAGCCAAGATAAAATGGATACGCAGTATTTT. The chain joins TRBV4-2 to TRBJ2-3; D is undetermined. Between the trimmed V and J ends, which lost 0 bases and 6 bases, there was a span of 7 bases. Germline assignment: CDR1 LGHNA and CDR2 YNFKEQ. The CDR3 contains 13 residues.

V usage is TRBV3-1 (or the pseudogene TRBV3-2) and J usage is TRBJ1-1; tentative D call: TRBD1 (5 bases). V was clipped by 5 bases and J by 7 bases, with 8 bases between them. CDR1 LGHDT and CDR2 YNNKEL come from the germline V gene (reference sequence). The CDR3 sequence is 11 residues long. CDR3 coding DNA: TGTGCCAGCAGCGGACAAATTGAAGCTTTCTTT. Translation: CASSGQIEAFF.

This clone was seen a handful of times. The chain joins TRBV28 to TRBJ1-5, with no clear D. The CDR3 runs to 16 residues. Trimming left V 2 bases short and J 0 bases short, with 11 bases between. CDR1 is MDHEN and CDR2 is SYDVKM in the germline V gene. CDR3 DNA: TGTGCCAGCAGTTTAACTAGAGCCTATAGCAATCAGCCCCAGCATTTT. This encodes CASSLTRAYSNQPQHF.

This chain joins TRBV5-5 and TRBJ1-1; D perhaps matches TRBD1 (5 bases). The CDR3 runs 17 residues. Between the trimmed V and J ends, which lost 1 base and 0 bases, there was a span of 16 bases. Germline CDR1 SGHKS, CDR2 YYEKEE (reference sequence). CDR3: CASSLLLLTAMNTEAFF. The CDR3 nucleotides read TGTGCCAGCAGCTTGCTGCTATTGACAGCGATGAACACTGAAGCTTTCTTT.

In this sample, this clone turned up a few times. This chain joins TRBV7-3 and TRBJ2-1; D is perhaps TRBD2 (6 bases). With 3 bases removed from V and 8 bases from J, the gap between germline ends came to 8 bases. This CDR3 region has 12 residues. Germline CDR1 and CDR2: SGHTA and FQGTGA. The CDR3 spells CASSFGSDEQFF. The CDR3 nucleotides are TGTGCCAGCAGCTTCGGGAGTGATGAGCAGTTCTTC.

Here the CDR3 DNA reads TGCGCCAGCAGTGCCCAGGGGGGAGGCAATCAGCCCCAGCATTTT. It encodes CASSAQGGGNQPQHF. The V gene is TRBV10-2, the J gene TRBJ1-5, with 7 bases fitting TRBD1. The CDR3 covers 15 residues. Germline CDR1 reads WSHSY; CDR2 reads SAAADI. J was trimmed by 2 bases and V by 4 bases; bases with no gene match: 5.

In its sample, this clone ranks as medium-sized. The CDR3 protein is CASSVLAGPADTQYF. CDR3 DNA: TGTGCCAGCAGCGTGTTGGCGGGGCCGGCAGATACGCAGTATTTT. The gene calls are TRBV9 and TRBJ2-3; TRBD2 might be the D (6 bases). V lost 2 bases and J 4 bases, leaving 14 bases between the germline ends. The V gene's germline CDR1 is SGDLS and CDR2 YYNGEE. The length of the CDR3 is 15 residues.

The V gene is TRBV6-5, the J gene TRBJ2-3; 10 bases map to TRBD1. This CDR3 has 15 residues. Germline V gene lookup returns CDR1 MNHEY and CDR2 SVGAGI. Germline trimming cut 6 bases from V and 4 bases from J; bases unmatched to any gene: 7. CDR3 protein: CASSSDRGQADTQYF. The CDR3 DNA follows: TGTGCCAGCAGCTCCGACAGGGGGCAAGCAGATACGCAGTATTTT.

The CDR3 reads CASSYAGGPEEQYF. The DNA for the CDR3 is TGTGCCAGCAGTTACGCGGGGGGGCCTGAAGAGCAGTACTTC. V and J are TRBV6-2 or TRBV6-3 and TRBJ2-7, with TRBD2 matching over 9 bases. This CDR3 region has 14 residues. CDR1 MNHEY and CDR2 SVGEGT come from the germline V gene. J lost 7 bases, V lost 2 bases, and 6 bases had no gene match.

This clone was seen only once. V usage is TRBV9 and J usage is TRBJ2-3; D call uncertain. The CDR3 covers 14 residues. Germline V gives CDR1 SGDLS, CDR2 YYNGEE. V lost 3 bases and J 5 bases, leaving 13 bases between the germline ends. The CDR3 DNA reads TGTGCCAGCAGCGCCCACGAGAGGAGAGATACGCAGTATTTT. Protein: CASSAHERRDTQYF.